The present TCR beta chain was sequenced within a study of blood T cell repertoires in COVID-19. Original methodology: Nucleated cell counts were estimated from reference gene primer amplification. Libraries were prepared by immunoSEQ multiplex PCR; TCRdb keeps only in-frame clonotypes and omits some of them. The V and J calls and clone size were taken over from that table, and D and trimming were inferred from the DNA. The sample has 200,000 or so clones; 80% to 90% are singletons. Membership in each cohort depended on participant-reported clinical history. Participants in the exposed group had met a COVID-19 case in the 2 weeks before joining the study. This CDR3 spans 15 amino acids. V shed 0 bases and J shed 5 bases, with 10 bases lying between them. The germline V gene has CDR1 SGHVS and CDR2 FQNEAQ.

This TCR was sampled from a woman in her twenties or thirties who had been exposed to COVID-19. This sequence joins TRBV7-8 and TRBJ1-4; D might be TRBD1 (6 bases). Specimen: PBMCs or T cells enriched from blood (not recorded which). DNA of the CDR3: TGTGCCAGCAGCTTAGCAGGTGGACAGAATGAAAAACTGTTTTTT. Translated, it gives CASSLAGGQNEKLFF.